The 28 T cell receptor beta chains in this list originate from one sample, sequenced in a study of T cell responses to AZD1222 COVID-19 vaccine. Profiled with immunoSEQ multiplex PCR; TCRdb holds only in-frame clones, not every one. The repertoire consists of around 140,000 clones, with more than 70% occurring once and the leading ten covering around 1.7%. The sequencing here drew on peripheral blood, taken 28 days after the second AZD1222 dose. These receptor sequences come from an adult who received the AZD1222 COVID-19 vaccine.

The CDR3 here is CASSSGGSSPLHF. The CDR3 bases are TGTGCCAGCAGTTCAGGGGGCAGTTCACCCCTCCACTTT. The chain carries TRBV12-3 or TRBV12-4 and TRBJ1-6; 8 bases map to TRBD1. The CDR3 extends over 13 amino acids. The V and J ends lost 4 bases and 9 bases, in that order; junction bases with no gene match: 2.

This clone was recorded only once. V gene TRBV29-1 combines with J gene TRBJ1-1; D not resolved. V lost 2 bases to trimming and J lost 0 bases, with 7 bases between them. The CDR3 is made up of 13 amino acids. Per the germline V gene, CDR1 is SQVTM and CDR2 is ANQGSEA. This CDR3 is CSVETELNTEAFF. The CDR3 DNA is TGCAGCGTTGAAACGGAACTGAACACTGAAGCTTTCTTT.

The genes are TRBV6-6 and TRBJ2-3, with D perhaps TRBD2 (5 bases). This CDR3 spans 15 amino acids. Germline assignment: CDR1 MNHNY and CDR2 SVGAGI (reference sequence). Trimming pared 0 bases from V and 5 bases from J, leaving 12 bases between. The CDR3 DNA reads as TGTGCCAGCAGTTACTCGGCGGGTTTAGGAGATACGCAGTATTTT. Amino acid sequence: CASSYSAGLGDTQYF.

This clone has a handful of counts. The V and J genes are TRBV3-1 (or the pseudogene TRBV3-2) and TRBJ1-2, with unresolved D. The CDR3 consists of 12 residues. V was pared by 5 bases and J by 8 bases, with 12 bases between. Per the germline V gene, CDR1 is LGHDT and CDR2 is YNNKEL (reference sequence). This CDR3 reads CASSSGRQGYTF. Here the CDR3 DNA reads TGTGCCAGCAGCTCAGGAAGGCAGGGCTACACCTTC.

This chain uses TRBV4-2 with TRBJ1-1; no definite D call. V was shortened by 3 bases and J by 8 bases, with 7 bases between the two germline ends. The length of the CDR3 is 11 residues. The germline gives CDR1 LGHNA, CDR2 YNFKEQ. The CDR3 sequence: CASSQGSEAFF. CDR3 in DNA: TGTGCCAGCAGCCAGGGTTCGGAAGCTTTCTTT.

V usage is TRBV19 and J usage is TRBJ1-2; D not certain. The CDR3 has 15 amino acids. V lost 7 bases and J 4 bases, leaving 19 bases between the germline ends. CDR1 and CDR2 from the germline V gene are LNHDA and SQIVND (reference sequence). CDR3: CASISGFRPSYGYTF. The CDR3 bases are TGTGCCAGTATTTCAGGCTTTAGGCCCAGCTATGGCTACACCTTC.

CDR3 sequence: CASSFYEQYF. The CDR3 DNA reads as TGTGCCAGCAGCTTCTACGAGCAGTACTTC. This sequence joins TRBV5-8 and TRBJ2-7; D not resolved. Per germline, CDR1 SGHTS and CDR2 YDEGEE. The CDR3 is 10 amino acids. The V end was cut by 2 bases, the J end by 3 bases, with 0 bases between.

The V call is TRBV7-9, the J call TRBJ2-2, with 10 bases that match TRBD2. Trimming cost V 7 bases and J 5 bases; bases outside gene matches: 13. This CDR3 is 17 amino acids long. The germline CDR1 and CDR2 sequences are SEHNR and FQNEAQ (reference sequence). For the CDR3, the DNA is TGTGCCAGCACTCACGGACTAGCGGACCTCGGGACCGGGGAGCTGTTTTTT. Protein: CASTHGLADLGTGELFF.

The rearrangement uses TRBV4-1 and TRBJ2-3; D is perhaps TRBD2 (5 bases). The ends were cut back, 11 bases at V and 0 bases at J, with 15 bases in the middle. Germline V gives CDR1 MGHRA, CDR2 YSYEKL. CDR3 length equals 14 residues. In DNA, the CDR3 is TGCGCCGCAGGTCCAGCGGCCAGCACAGATACGCAGTATTTT. This codes for CAAGPAASTDTQYF.

The rearrangement links TRBV11-2 to TRBJ2-2; 8 bases match TRBD1. Germline-derived CDR1 and CDR2 are SGHAT and FQNNGV. With 8 bases clipped from V and 3 bases from J, the junction kept 14 bases outside the gene matches. The CDR3 length is 17 residues. CDR3 amino acids: CASCPLGRTGYTGELFF. CDR3 nucleotides: TGTGCCAGCTGCCCGTTAGGTCGGACAGGGTACACCGGGGAGCTGTTTTTT. Drawing the rest from reference TRBV11-2 and TRBJ2-2, the complete variable domain is EAGVAQSPRYKIIEKRQSVAFWCNPISGHATLYWYQQILGQGPKLLIQFQNNGVVDDSQLPKDRFSAERLKGVDSTLKIQPAKLEDSAVYLCASCPLGRTGYTGELFFGEGSRLTVL.

V usage is TRBV15 and J usage is TRBJ2-2; the D is unclear. V lost 0 bases, J lost 7 bases, and 15 bases lay in between. CDR3 length: 16 amino acids. In germline, CDR1 is LNHNV, CDR2 YYDKDF (reference sequence). This CDR3 is CATSRDELSSVGELFF. The CDR3 DNA reads as TGTGCCACCAGCAGAGATGAACTATCTTCAGTCGGGGAGCTGTTTTTT.

J is TRBJ1-1 and V is TRBV4-2, with D perhaps TRBD1 (6 bases). The V end was cut by 3 bases, the J end by 11 bases, with 25 bases between. CDR1 is LGHNA and CDR2 is YNFKEQ in the germline V gene. The CDR3 is 16 residues long. The CDR3 DNA reads as TGTGCCAGCAGCCAGAGTGGGGGCGGGGCTCCAACGGGGGCTTTCTTT. Its protein is CASSQSGGGAPTGAFF.

The chain is built from TRBV27 and TRBJ2-1, with 8 bases matching TRBD2. The trim removed 7 bases at V and 0 bases at J, leaving 5 bases unmatched. Germline assignment: CDR1 MNHEY and CDR2 SMNVEV (reference sequence). CDR3 length equals 15 residues. The CDR3: CASTSSGSSYNEQFF. The CDR3 DNA reads TGTGCCAGCACCTCGAGCGGGAGCTCCTACAATGAGCAGTTCTTC.

The chain joins TRBV29-1 to TRBJ2-7; 8 bases align to TRBD1. Losses at the gene ends were 0 bases for V and 1 base for J; bases not matched to a gene: 5. This CDR3 spans 15 amino acids. Germline loops: CDR1 SQVTM, CDR2 ANQGSEA. The CDR3 reads CSVEDDRGNSYEQYF. CDR3 DNA sequence: TGCAGCGTTGAAGATGACAGGGGAAATTCCTACGAGCAGTACTTC.

This clone was picked up one time. The chain uses TRBV7-2 and TRBJ1-2; the D gene is possibly TRBD1 (5 bases). Deletions cut 4 bases from V and 4 bases from J, with 19 bases between. The V gene's germline CDR1 is SGHTA and CDR2 FQGNSA. The CDR3 consists of 16 residues. Here the CDR3 reads CASSSSDPWDPYGYTF. The CDR3 DNA reads TGTGCCAGCAGCTCCTCGGACCCATGGGACCCCTATGGCTACACCTTC.

This sequence joins TRBV10-2 and TRBJ1-1; D uncertain. Germline V gene data show CDR1 as WSHSY and CDR2 as SAAADI. The CDR3 length is 13 residues. Trimming removed 2 bases from V and 0 bases from J, with 4 bases in between. The chain's CDR3 is CASSETVNTEAFF. In DNA form, the CDR3 reads TGCGCCAGCAGTGAGACCGTGAACACTGAAGCTTTCTTT.

The gene calls are TRBV9 and TRBJ2-3, with 8 bases that match TRBD2. V dropped 4 bases and J dropped 0; count of bases not matched to a gene: 7. This CDR3 has 16 residues. The germline V gene encodes CDR1 SGDLS and CDR2 YYNGEE. The CDR3 loop is CASSPVAGISTDTQYF. The CDR3 coding sequence is TGTGCCAGCAGCCCCGTAGCGGGAATAAGCACAGATACGCAGTATTTT.

The rearrangement joins TRBV11-2 to TRBJ1-1, with 7 bases aligning to TRBD1. In germline, CDR1 is SGHAT, CDR2 FQNNGV. The trim removed 4 bases at V and 1 base at J, leaving 3 bases unmatched. The length of the CDR3 is 14 residues. The CDR3 region is CASSSRQGNTEAFF. The CDR3 bases are TGTGCCAGCAGCTCGCGACAGGGGAACACTGAAGCTTTCTTT.

This sequence joins TRBV6-6 and TRBJ1-5; 7 nucleotides match TRBD1. V shed 6 bases, J shed 4 bases, and the junction held 12 bases outside the gene matches. The CDR3 is 16 residues long. Germline V CDR1 and CDR2: MNHNY, SVGAGI (reference sequence). CDR3 DNA: TGTGCCAGCAGCTCTCACCGGGACAGTAGGAATCAGCCCCAGCATTTT. This encodes CASSSHRDSRNQPQHF.

The chain carries TRBV5-6 and TRBJ2-5; perhaps TRBD1 as D (6 bases). The V gene lost 2 bases and the J gene lost 5 bases, with 10 bases spanning the gap. Germline V gene data show CDR1 as SGHDT and CDR2 as YYEEEE. The length of the CDR3 is 13 residues. CDR3 bases: TGTGCCAGCAGCTTTCAGGGGCGGGAGACCCAGTACTTC. Translated: CASSFQGRETQYF.

CDR3 sequence: CASSTRQGPGNTIYF. CDR3 bases: TGTGCCAGCAGCACTCGACAGGGTCCTGGAAACACCATATATTTT. The V call is TRBV7-9, the J call TRBJ1-3, with 7 bases lining up with TRBD1. This CDR3 has 15 residues. J lost 2 bases, V lost 5 bases, and 6 bases had no gene match. Germline CDR1 and CDR2: SEHNR and FQNEAQ (reference sequence). Based on the CDR3 plus reference TRBV7-9 and TRBJ1-3, the full variable domain is DTGVSQNPRHKITKRGQNVTFRCDPISEHNRLYWYRQTLGQGPEFLTYFQNEAQLEKSRLLSDRFSAERPKGSFSTLEIQRTEQGDSAMYLCASSTRQGPGNTIYFGEGSWLTVV.

The CDR3: CASSPRVQETQYF. The CDR3 region has the DNA TGTGCCAGCAGCCCCCGTGTGCAAGAGACCCAGTACTTC. J is TRBJ2-5 and V is TRBV9; D remains ambiguous. The V end was cut by 4 bases, the J end by 2 bases, with 9 bases between. In germline, CDR1 is SGDLS, CDR2 YYNGEE. CDR3 length: 13 amino acids.

The chain has TRBV6-5 and TRBJ1-2, with 7 bases aligning to TRBD1. Losses at the gene ends were 8 bases for V and 8 bases for J; bases not matched to a gene: 14. Germline values: CDR1 MNHEY, CDR2 SVGAGI. This CDR3 comprises 14 residues. The CDR3 DNA follows: TGTGCCAGCCACACTACTACAGGGGCTCGAGGCTACACCTTC. Protein product: CASHTTTGARGYTF.

This clone was seen a single time. V usage is TRBV4-1 and J usage is TRBJ2-2, with TRBD2 as a possible D gene (7 bases). V was cut by 3 bases and J by 5 bases, with 25 bases left in between. Germline V CDR1 and CDR2: MGHRA, YSYEKL. The CDR3 sequence is 19 residues long. The chain's CDR3 is CASSHPGGLGQAFTGELFF. As DNA, the CDR3 is TGCGCCAGCAGCCATCCGGGGGGCCTCGGGCAAGCGTTTACCGGGGAGCTGTTTTTT.

The chain links TRBV7-9 to TRBJ1-1; 8 bases match TRBD1. The CDR3 is 14 residues long. Unmatched junction bases numbered 3, after V lost 5 bases and J lost 1 base. Germline assignment: CDR1 SEHNR and CDR2 FQNEAQ (reference sequence). The CDR3 spells CASSATGGNTEAFF. As DNA, the CDR3 is TGTGCCAGCAGCGCCACAGGGGGGAACACTGAAGCTTTCTTT.

CDR3 region: CASSWGFGNTIYF. In DNA, the CDR3 is TGTGCCAGCAGTTGGGGGTTTGGAAACACCATATATTTT. The chain couples TRBV27 to TRBJ1-3; D may be TRBD1 (5 bases). V was cut by 4 bases and J by 3 bases, with 7 bases left in between. The CDR3 has 13 residues. Germline V gene lookup returns CDR1 MNHEY and CDR2 SMNVEV (reference sequence).

In nucleotides, the CDR3 is TGTGCCAGCAGCGGGACACGGATACCTTACGAGCAGTACTTC. Protein sequence: CASSGTRIPYEQYF. The chain employs TRBV28 and TRBJ2-7, with D maybe TRBD1 (6 bases). Germline assignment: CDR1 MDHEN and CDR2 SYDVKM. CDR3 length: 14 residues. Trimming removed 6 bases from V and 4 bases from J, with 16 bases in between.

The chain links TRBV5-4 to TRBJ2-1, with D hard to call. The CDR3 is 13 amino acids. Germline V gene sequence: CDR1 SGHNT, CDR2 YYREEE (reference sequence). V dropped 2 bases and J dropped 1 base, with 4 bases sitting between them. For the CDR3, the DNA is TGTGCCAGCAGCTTAAGGTCCTACAATGAGCAGTTCTTC. Translating gives CASSLRSYNEQFF.